This entry describes one TCR beta chain. What it binds is not known. The sample comes from a study of neoadjuvant anti-PD-1 for oral cavity cancer. The wider study: Most patients had three to four biweekly doses of 3 mg/kg nivolumab before resection. Patients without progression got a fourth dose around day 43. Study-wide results and caveats: With three patients per group, TCR findings need larger cohorts. Post-nivolumab, blood T cell clonality was significantly elevated in non-responders.

The length of the CDR3 is 13 residues. The germline V and J ends were trimmed by 6 bases and 2 bases, with 11 bases remaining between them. Germline assignment: CDR1 WSHSY and CDR2 SAAADI. Only in-frame clones appear in the TCRdb table, and some are missing; sequencing was by immunoSEQ multiplex PCR. The repertoire holds 13,000 to 15,000 clones, around 62% seen once, with around 3.2% in the top ten. The sequenced sample was PBMCs, obtained before nivolumab (anti-PD-1) treatment. The J gene is TRBJ2-7, the V gene TRBV10-2, with D perhaps TRBD2 (6 bases). This sequence originates from a person between 35 and 79 years old with oral cavity squamous cell carcinoma. The CDR3 coding sequence is TGCGCCAGCAGCCGGGACTCCGCCTACGAGCAGTACTTC. This encodes CASSRDSAYEQYF.